Here is one T cell receptor (beta chain) with its context. Per the original data handling: Reference gene primer amplification yielded estimated nucleated cell counts. Some clones are missing from TCRdb's copy, which holds only in-frame ones; the method was immunoSEQ multiplex PCR. D and trimming were read from the DNA, whereas the V and J calls and clone size are those reported in that table. The data hold approximately 340,000 clones, with roughly 90% observed a single time. Seattle's enrolled individuals joined amid active infection and were then monitored longitudinally. The record originates from a study of blood T cell repertoires in COVID-19. The overall study: Samples came from the United States, Italy and Spain, spanning acute and convalescent COVID-19.

V was clipped by 7 bases and J by 0 bases, with 7 bases between them. This CDR3 is built from 13 residues. Germline V gene lookup returns CDR1 MNHEY and CDR2 SVGAGI. The sequence was obtained from a man between 25 and 39 years old with COVID-19, enrolled during active disease. The specimen sequenced was peripheral blood. The chain recombines TRBV6-5 with TRBJ1-3; D is unclear. CDR3 sequence: CASTTNSGNTIYF. CDR3 nucleotide sequence: TGTGCCAGCACGACAAACTCTGGAAACACCATATATTTT.